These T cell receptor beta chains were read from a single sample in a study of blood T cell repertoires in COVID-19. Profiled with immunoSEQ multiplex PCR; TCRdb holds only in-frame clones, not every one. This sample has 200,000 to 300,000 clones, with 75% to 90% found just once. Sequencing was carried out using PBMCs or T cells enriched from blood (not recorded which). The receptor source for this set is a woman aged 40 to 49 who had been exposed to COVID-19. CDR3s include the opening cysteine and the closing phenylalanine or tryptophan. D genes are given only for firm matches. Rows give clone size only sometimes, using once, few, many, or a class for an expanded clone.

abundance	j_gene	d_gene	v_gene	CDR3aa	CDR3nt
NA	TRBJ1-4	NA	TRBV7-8	CASSPRGGSGGNEKLFF	TGTGCCAGCAGCCCACGAGGAGGCTCCGGGGGGAATGAAAAACTGTTTTTT
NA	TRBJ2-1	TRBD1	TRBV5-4	CASSTTGSYNEQFF	TGTGCCAGCAGCACGACAGGGTCCTACAATGAGCAGTTCTTC
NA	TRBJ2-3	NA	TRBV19	CASSSTSTRSTDTQYF	TGTGCCAGTAGTTCTACATCTACTAGGAGCACAGATACGCAGTATTTT
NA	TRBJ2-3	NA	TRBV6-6	CASSYGGITDTQYF	TGTGCCAGCAGTTACGGGGGGATCACAGATACGCAGTATTTT
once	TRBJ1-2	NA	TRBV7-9	CASSFLVGGYGYTF	TGTGCCAGCAGCTTCTTAGTAGGGGGATATGGCTACACCTTC
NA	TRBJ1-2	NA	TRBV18	CASSNIYGYTF	TGTGCCAGCTCAAATATCTATGGCTACACCTTC
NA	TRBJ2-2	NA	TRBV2	CASSDPPARDWTGELFF	TGTGCCAGCAGTGACCCCCCCGCCAGGGACTGGACCGGGGAGCTGTTTTTT
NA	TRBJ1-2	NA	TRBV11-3	CASSPRQGSYTF	TGTGCCAGCAGCCCACGGCAGGGGAGCTACACCTTC
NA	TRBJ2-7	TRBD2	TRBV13	CASSLGSGTSGYEQYF	TGTGCCAGCAGCCTGGGCTCAGGGACTAGCGGTTACGAGCAGTACTTC
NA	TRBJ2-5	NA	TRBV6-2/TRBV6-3	CASSPLGGSQETQYF	TGTGCCAGCAGCCCCCTTGGGGGCTCTCAAGAGACCCAGTACTTC
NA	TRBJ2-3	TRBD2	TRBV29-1	CSVEAGLAYDTQYF	TGCAGCGTTGAAGCGGGACTAGCATATGATACGCAGTATTTT
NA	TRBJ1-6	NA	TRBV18	CASSPFQDNSPLHF	TGTGCCAGCTCACCATTCCAGGATAATTCACCCCTCCACTTT
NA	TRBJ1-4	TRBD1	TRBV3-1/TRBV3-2	CASSQSRTGPDEKLFF	TGTGCCAGCAGCCAAAGTCGGACAGGTCCCGACGAAAAACTGTTTTTT
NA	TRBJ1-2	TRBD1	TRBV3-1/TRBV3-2	CASSLKGAGYGYTF	TGTGCCAGCAGCCTGAAGGGGGCCGGTTATGGCTACACCTTC
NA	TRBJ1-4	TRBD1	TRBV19	CASTRDRGNEKLFF	TGTGCCAGTACCCGGGACAGGGGGAATGAAAAACTGTTTTTT
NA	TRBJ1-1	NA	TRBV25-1	CASSDPTQGDTEAFF	TGTGCCAGCAGTGACCCCACCCAGGGCGACACTGAAGCTTTCTTT
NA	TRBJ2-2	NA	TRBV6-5	CASRPRTGELFF	TGTGCCAGCAGGCCCCGGACCGGGGAGCTGTTTTTT
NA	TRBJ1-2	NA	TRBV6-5	CASSYWGENGYTF	TGTGCCAGCAGTTACTGGGGGGAGAATGGCTACACCTTC
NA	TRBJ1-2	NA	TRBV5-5	CASSPPFRGDYGYTF	TGTGCCAGCAGCCCACCATTCAGGGGAGACTATGGCTACACCTTC
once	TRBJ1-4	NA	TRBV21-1	CASSKRDSGRKLFF	TGTGCCAGCAGCAAGAGGGACAGTGGAAGAAAACTGTTTTTT
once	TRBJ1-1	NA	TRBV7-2	CASSHGVDGWTEAFF	TGTGCCAGCAGCCACGGGGTAGATGGATGGACTGAAGCTTTCTTT
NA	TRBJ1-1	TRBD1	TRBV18	CASSYNRRQGNTEAFF	TGTGCCAGCTCCTACAACCGGAGACAGGGGAACACTGAAGCTTTCTTT
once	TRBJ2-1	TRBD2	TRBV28	CASSLTVAGKVEQFF	TGTGCCAGCAGTTTAACGGTAGCGGGAAAGGTTGAGCAGTTCTTC
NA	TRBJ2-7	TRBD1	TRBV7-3	CASSTQQGGEQYF	TGTGCCAGCAGCACACAACAGGGGGGCGAGCAGTACTTC
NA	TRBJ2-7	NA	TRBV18	CASSPPADPYEQYF	TGTGCCAGCTCACCACCGGCAGATCCCTACGAGCAGTACTTC
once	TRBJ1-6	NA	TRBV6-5	CASSYGGAYNSPLHF	TGTGCCAGCAGTTACGGGGGCGCCTATAATTCACCCCTCCACTTT
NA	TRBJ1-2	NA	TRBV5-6	CASSLDGKIGGYTF	TGTGCCAGCAGCTTGGACGGGAAGATTGGGGGCTACACCTTC
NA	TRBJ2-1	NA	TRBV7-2	CASSLARQPYNEQFF	TGTGCCAGCAGCCTCGCTAGGCAGCCCTACAATGAGCAGTTCTTC
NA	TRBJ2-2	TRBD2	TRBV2	CASSGLAGSGELFF	TGTGCCAGCAGCGGACTAGCGGGTTCCGGGGAGCTGTTTTTT
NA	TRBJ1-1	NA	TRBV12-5	CASAPPDSSAFF	TGTGCTAGTGCCCCCCCCGACAGTAGCGCTTTCTTT
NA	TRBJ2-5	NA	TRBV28	CASSLFRAGVSETQYF	TGTGCCAGCAGTTTATTCCGGGCAGGGGTGTCGGAGACCCAGTACTTC
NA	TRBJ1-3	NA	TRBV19	CASSAVETIYF	TGTGCCAGTAGCGCGGTGGAAACCATATATTTT
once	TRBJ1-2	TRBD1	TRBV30	CAWSTGGNYGYTF	TGTGCCTGGTCTACAGGGGGTAACTATGGCTACACCTTC
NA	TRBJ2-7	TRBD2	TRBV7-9	CASSLAGGAQGEQYF	TGTGCCAGCAGCTTAGCCGGGGGGGCTCAGGGCGAGCAGTACTTC
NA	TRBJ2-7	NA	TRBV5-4	CASSLDEGKKYF	TGTGCCAGCAGCTTGGACGAGGGAAAGAAGTACTTC
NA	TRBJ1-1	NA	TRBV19	CASSIGRGGTEAFF	TGTGCCAGTAGTATAGGACGGGGGGGCACTGAAGCTTTCTTT
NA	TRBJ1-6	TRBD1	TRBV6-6	CASSYGTAFNSPLHF	TGTGCCAGCAGTTACGGGACAGCCTTTAATTCACCCCTCCACTTT
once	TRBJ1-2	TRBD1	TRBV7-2	CASSTRTGNDYGYTF	TGTGCCAGCAGCACACGGACAGGGAATGACTATGGCTACACCTTC
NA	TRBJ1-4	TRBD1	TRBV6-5	CASSLRDRGGEKLFF	TGTGCCAGCAGTCTCCGGGACAGGGGAGGGGAAAAACTGTTTTTT
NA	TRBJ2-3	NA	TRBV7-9	CASSSKGGGPDTQYF	TGTGCCAGCAGCTCAAAAGGGGGGGGGCCAGATACGCAGTATTTT
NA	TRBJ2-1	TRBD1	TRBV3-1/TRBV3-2	CASSPRDRGLVDEQFF	TGTGCCAGCAGCCCCCGGGACAGGGGGCTAGTCGATGAGCAGTTCTTC
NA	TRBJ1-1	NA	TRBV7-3	CASSFLGGKTEAFF	TGTGCCAGCAGCTTTCTGGGGGGTAAGACTGAAGCTTTCTTT
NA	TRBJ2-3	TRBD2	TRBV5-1	CASSLGGTSTDTQYF	TGTGCCAGCAGCTTGGGGGGGACTAGCACCGATACGCAGTATTTT
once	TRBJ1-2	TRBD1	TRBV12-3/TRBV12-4	CASSRDSLYGYTF	TGTGCCAGCAGCCGGGACAGCCTCTATGGCTACACCTTC
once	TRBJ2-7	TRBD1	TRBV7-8	CASSFRLQGSYEQYF	TGTGCCAGCAGCTTTCGTTTACAGGGGTCCTACGAGCAGTACTTC
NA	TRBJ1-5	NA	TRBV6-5	CASRFTQGSNQPQHF	TGTGCCAGCAGATTCACACAGGGAAGCAATCAGCCCCAGCATTTT